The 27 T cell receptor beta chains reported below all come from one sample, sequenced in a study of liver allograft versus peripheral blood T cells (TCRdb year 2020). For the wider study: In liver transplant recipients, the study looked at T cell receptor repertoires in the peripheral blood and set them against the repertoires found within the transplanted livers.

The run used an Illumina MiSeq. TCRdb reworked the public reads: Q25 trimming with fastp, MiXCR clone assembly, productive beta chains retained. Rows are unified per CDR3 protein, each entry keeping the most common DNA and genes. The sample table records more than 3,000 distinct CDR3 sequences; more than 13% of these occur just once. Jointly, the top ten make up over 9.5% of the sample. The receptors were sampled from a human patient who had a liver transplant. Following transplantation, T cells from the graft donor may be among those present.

CDR3 in amino acids: CASSEFWGQTYEQYF. CDR3 nucleotide sequence: TGTGCCAGCAGTGAATTTTGGGGACAGACCTACGAGCAGTACTTC. V and J are TRBV2 and TRBJ2-7, with TRBD1 matching over 7 bases. J was trimmed by 2 bases and V by 2 bases; bases with no gene match: 6. Germline V gives CDR1 SNHLY, CDR2 FYNNEI. This CDR3 contains 15 residues.

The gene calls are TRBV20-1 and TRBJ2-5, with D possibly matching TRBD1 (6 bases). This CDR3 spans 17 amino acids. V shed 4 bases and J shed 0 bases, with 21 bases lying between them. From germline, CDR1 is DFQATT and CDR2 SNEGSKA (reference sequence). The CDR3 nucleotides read TGCAGTGCTACCCAGGGGTCCCGCCAACTGTACCAAGAGACCCAGTACTTC. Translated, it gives CSATQGSRQLYQETQYF.

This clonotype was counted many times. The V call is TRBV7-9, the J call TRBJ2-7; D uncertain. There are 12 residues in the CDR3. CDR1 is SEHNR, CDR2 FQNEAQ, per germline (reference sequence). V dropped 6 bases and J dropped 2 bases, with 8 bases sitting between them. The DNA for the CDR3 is TGTGCCAGCAGTCAACAGACCTACGAGCAGTACTTC. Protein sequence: CASSQQTYEQYF.

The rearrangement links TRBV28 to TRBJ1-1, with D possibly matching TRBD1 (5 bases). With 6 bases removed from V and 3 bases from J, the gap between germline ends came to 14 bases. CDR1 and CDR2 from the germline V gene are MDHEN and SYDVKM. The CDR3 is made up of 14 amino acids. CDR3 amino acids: CASRQVGGDTEAFF. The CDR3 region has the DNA TGTGCCAGCAGACAAGTCGGGGGGGACACTGAAGCTTTCTTT.

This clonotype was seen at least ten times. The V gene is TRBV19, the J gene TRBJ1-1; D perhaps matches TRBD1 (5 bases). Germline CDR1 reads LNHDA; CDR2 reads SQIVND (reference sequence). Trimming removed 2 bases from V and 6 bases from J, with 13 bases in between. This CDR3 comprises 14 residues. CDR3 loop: CASSITGQGAEAFF. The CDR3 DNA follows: TGTGCCAGTAGTATAACAGGCCAGGGCGCTGAAGCTTTCTTT.

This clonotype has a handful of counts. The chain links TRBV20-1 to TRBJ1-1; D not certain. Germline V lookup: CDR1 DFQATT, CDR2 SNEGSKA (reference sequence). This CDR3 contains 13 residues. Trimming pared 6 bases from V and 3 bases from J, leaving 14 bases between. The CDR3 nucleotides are TGCAGTGCCCCCCCTCCGGCGTACACTGAAGCTTTCTTT. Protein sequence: CSAPPPAYTEAFF.

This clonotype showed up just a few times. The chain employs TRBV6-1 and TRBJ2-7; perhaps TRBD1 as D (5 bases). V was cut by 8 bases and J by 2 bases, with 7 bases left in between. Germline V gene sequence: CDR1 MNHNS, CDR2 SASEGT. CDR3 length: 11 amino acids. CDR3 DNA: TGTGCCAGCGACAGCACCTACGAGCAGTACTTC. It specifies CASDSTYEQYF.

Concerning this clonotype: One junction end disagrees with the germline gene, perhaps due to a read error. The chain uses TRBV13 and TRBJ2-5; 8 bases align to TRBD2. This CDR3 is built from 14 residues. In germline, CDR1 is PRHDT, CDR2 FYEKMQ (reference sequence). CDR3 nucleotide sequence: TGTGGCAGCAGTTCGGGACTAGAGCGAGAGACCCAGTACTTC. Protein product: CGSSSGLERETQYF.

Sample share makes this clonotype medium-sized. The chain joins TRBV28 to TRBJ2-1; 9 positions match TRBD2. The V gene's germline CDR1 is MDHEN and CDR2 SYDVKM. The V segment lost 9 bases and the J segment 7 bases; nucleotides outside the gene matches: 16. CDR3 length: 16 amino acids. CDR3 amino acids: CASLPPLAGRGNEQFF. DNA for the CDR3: TGTGCCAGTCTACCACCTCTAGCGGGGAGGGGGAATGAGCAGTTCTTC.

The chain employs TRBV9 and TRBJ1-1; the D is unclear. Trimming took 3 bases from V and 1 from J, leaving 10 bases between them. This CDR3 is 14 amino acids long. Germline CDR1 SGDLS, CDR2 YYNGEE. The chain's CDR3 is CASSGETKNTEAFF. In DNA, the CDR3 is TGTGCCAGCAGCGGCGAAACAAAGAACACTGAAGCTTTCTTT.

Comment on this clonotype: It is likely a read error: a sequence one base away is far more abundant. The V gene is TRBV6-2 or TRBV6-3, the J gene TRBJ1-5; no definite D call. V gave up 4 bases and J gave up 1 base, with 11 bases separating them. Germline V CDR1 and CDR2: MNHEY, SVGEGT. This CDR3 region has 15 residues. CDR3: CASSSSMSSNQPQHF. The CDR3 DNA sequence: TGTGCCAGCAGTTCCTCAATGTCAAGCAATCAGCCCCAGCATTTT.

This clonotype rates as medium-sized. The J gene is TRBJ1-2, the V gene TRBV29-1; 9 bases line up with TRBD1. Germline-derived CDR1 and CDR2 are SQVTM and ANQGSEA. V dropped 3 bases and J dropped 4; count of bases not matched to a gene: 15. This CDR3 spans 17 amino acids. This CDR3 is CSVDGVGTGKFLYGYTF. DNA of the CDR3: TGCAGCGTTGATGGGGTAGGGACAGGGAAGTTCCTCTATGGCTACACCTTC.

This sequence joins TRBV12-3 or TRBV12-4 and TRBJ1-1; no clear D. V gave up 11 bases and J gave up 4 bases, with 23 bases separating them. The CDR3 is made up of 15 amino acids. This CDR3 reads CAASPVRGLGTEAFF. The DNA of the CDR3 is TGTGCCGCCTCCCCAGTTAGAGGTCTGGGCACTGAAGCTTTCTTT.

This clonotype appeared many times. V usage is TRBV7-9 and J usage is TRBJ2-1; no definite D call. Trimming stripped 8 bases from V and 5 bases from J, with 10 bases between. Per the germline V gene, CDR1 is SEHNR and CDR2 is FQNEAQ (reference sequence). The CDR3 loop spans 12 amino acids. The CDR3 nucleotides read TGTGCCAGCTGGAGTCTAAACAATGAGCAGTTCTTC. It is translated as CASWSLNNEQFF.

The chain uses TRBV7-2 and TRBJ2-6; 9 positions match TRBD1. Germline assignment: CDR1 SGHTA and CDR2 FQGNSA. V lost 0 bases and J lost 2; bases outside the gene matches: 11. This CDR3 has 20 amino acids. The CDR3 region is CASSLAGGQGVFPGANVLTF. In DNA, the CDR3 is TGTGCCAGCAGCTTAGCCGGGGGACAGGGAGTTTTTCCTGGGGCCAACGTCCTGACTTTC.

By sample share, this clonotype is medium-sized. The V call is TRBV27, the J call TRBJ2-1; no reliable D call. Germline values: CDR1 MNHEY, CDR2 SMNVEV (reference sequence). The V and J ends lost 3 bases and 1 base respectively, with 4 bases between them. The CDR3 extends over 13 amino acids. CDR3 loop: CASSFGSYNEQFF. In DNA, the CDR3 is TGTGCCAGCAGTTTTGGATCCTACAATGAGCAGTTCTTC.

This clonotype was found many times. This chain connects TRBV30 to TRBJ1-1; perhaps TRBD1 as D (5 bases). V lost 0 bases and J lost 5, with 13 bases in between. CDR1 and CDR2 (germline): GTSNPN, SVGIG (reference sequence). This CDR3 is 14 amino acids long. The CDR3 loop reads CAWSVAGRGTEAFF. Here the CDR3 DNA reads TGTGCCTGGAGTGTTGCGGGACGGGGGACTGAAGCTTTCTTT.

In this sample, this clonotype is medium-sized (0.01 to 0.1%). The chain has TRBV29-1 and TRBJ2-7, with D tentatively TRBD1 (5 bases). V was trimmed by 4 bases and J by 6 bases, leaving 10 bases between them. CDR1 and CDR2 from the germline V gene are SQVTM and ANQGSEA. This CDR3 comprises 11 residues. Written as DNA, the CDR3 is TGCAGCGTTGTACGGCAGGGCGAGCAGTACTTC. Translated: CSVVRQGEQYF.

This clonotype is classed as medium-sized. The CDR3 is CASSYGQGNTEAFF. In DNA, the CDR3 is TGTGCCAGCAGTTATGGACAGGGCAACACTGAAGCTTTCTTT. This chain links TRBV6-5 with TRBJ1-1; 8 bases fit TRBD1. The germline gives CDR1 MNHEY, CDR2 SVGAGI. The length of the CDR3 is 14 residues. V lost 3 bases and J lost 2; bases outside the gene matches: 2.

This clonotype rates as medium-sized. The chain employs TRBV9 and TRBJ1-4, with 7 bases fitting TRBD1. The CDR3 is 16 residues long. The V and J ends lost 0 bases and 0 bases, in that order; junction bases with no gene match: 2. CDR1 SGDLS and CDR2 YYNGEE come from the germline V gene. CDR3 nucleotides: TGTGCCAGCAGCGTAGCTACAGGGGCAACTAATGAAAAACTGTTTTTT. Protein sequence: CASSVATGATNEKLFF.

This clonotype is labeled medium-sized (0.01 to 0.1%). The CDR3 DNA sequence: TGTGCCAGTAGAAGGAAAAATCAGCCCCAGCATTTT. Protein product: CASRRKNQPQHF. V and J are TRBV19 and TRBJ1-5, with D unresolved. In germline, CDR1 is LNHDA, CDR2 SQIVND (reference sequence). The V and J ends lost 6 bases and 4 bases respectively, with 7 bases between them. There are 12 residues in the CDR3.

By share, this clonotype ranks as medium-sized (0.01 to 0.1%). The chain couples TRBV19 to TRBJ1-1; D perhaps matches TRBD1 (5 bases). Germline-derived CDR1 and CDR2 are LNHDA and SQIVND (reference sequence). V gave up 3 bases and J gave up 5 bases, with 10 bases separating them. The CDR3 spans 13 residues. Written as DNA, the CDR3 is TGTGCCAGTAGTATCTGGGAGGGGACTGAAGCTTTCTTT. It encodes CASSIWEGTEAFF. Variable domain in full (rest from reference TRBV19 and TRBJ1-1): DGGITQSPKYLFRKEGQNVTLSCEQNLNHDAMYWYRQDPGQGLRLIYYSQIVNDFQKGDIAEGYSVSREKKESFPLTVTSAQKNPTAFYLCASSIWEGTEAFFGQGTRLTVV.

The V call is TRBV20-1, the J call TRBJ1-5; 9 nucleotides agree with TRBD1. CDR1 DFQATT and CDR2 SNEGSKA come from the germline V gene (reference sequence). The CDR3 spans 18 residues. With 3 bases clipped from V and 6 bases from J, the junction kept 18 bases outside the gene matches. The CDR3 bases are TGCAGTGCTAGCAAGCTTACAGGGGGCGAGGGGTCGGGTCAGCCCCAGCATTTT. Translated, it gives CSASKLTGGEGSGQPQHF.

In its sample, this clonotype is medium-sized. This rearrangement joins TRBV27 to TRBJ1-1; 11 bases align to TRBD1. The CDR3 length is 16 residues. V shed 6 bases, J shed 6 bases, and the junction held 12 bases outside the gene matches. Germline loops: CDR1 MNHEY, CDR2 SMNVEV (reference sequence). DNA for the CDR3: TGTGCCAGCAGCCCTACTCCGGGACAGGGGGTGGCTGAAGCTTTCTTT. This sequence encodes CASSPTPGQGVAEAFF.

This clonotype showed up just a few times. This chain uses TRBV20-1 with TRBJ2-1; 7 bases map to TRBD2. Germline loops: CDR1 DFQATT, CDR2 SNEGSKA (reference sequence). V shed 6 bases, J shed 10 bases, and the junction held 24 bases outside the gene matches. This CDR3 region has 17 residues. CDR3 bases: TGCAGTGCGGAAAGGGATAATAGCGGGCACTTTCTCGGGGAGCAGTTCTTC. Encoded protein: CSAERDNSGHFLGEQFF.

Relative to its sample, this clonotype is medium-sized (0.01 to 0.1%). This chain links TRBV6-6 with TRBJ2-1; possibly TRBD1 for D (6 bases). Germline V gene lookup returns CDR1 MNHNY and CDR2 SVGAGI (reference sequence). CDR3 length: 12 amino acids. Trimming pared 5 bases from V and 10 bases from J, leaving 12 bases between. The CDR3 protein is CASSAPGQEQFF. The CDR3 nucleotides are TGTGCCAGCAGTGCTCCGGGACAAGAGCAGTTCTTC.

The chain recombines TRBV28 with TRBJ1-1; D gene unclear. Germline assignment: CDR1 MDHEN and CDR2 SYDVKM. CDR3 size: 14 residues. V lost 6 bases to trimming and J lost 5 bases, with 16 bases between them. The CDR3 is CASSLTIGSTEAFF. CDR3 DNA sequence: TGTGCCAGCAGCTTAACGATAGGGTCTACTGAAGCTTTCTTT.